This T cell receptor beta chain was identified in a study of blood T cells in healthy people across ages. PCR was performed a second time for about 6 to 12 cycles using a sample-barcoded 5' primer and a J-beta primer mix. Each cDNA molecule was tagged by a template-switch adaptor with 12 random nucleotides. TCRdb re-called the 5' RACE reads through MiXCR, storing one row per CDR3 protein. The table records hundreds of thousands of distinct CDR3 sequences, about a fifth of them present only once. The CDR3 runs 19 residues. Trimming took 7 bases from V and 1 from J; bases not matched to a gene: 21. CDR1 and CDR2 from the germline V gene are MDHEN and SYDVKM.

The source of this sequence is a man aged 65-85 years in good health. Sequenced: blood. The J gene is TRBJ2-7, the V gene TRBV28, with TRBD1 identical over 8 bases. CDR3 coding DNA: TGTGCCAGCACTCCTCCGCGGGGACAGGCTATCTTAAGGTCCTACGAGCAGTACTTC. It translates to CASTPPRGQAILRSYEQYF.